Each of the 17 T cell receptor beta chains below was sequenced from the same sample in a study of cytomegalovirus exposure and HLA in healthy donors. The PCR ran on 60 Vbeta and 13 Jbeta primers. Assay: immunoSEQ multiplex PCR; the TCRdb copy retains only in-frame clones and omits some. Of under 200,000 clones listed, 82% are singletons. The sequencing input was PBMCs. Every receptor here comes from a girl aged 10-17 years in good health and CMV-seropositive.

The gene calls are TRBV7-8 and TRBJ2-7; D possibly corresponds to TRBD1 (5 bases). Deletions cut 3 bases from V and 4 bases from J, with 22 bases between. This CDR3 contains 17 residues. CDR1 is SGHVS, CDR2 FQNEAQ, per germline. The CDR3 reads CASSLTRTQDRFYEQYF. CDR3 coding DNA: TGTGCCAGCAGCTTGACACGAACCCAAGACAGATTTTACGAGCAGTACTTC.

The chain carries TRBV4-3 and TRBJ1-5; TRBD1 agrees at 8 bases. CDR3 length equals 16 residues. The germline V gene encodes CDR1 LGHNA and CDR2 YSLEER. V lost 0 bases to trimming and J lost 7 bases; unmatched junction nucleotides: 8. CDR3 nucleotide sequence: TGCGCCAGCAGCCAAGATTGGGGAACAGGGGGGCAGCCCCAGCATTTT. Protein product: CASSQDWGTGGQPQHF.

This clone has more than one count but fewer than ten. The V call is TRBV6-6, the J call TRBJ1-1; 7 bases line up with TRBD1. V lost 8 bases to trimming and J lost 4 bases; unmatched junction nucleotides: 4. Germline CDR1 is MNHNY and CDR2 is SVGAGI (reference sequence). The CDR3 covers 12 residues. Written as DNA, the CDR3 is TGTGCCAGCTACAGGGGTCTCACTGAAGCTTTCTTT. Encoded protein: CASYRGLTEAFF.

This rearrangement joins TRBV28 to TRBJ2-2, with D maybe TRBD2 (5 bases). This CDR3 is 13 amino acids long. Germline CDR1 is MDHEN and CDR2 is SYDVKM. With 5 bases removed from V and 7 bases from J, the gap between germline ends came to 11 bases. CDR3 in DNA: TGTGCCAGCAGTGAGGGTTTGAGCGGGGAGCTGTTTTTT. It encodes CASSEGLSGELFF.

This rearrangement joins TRBV14 to TRBJ1-2, with 7 nucleotides matching TRBD1. The CDR3 length is 14 residues. V was pared by 4 bases and J by 2 bases, with 4 bases of the junction left unmatched. CDR1 and CDR2 (germline): SGHDN, FVKESK. The CDR3 reads CASSPMDRNYGYTF. CDR3 coding DNA: TGTGCCAGCAGCCCCATGGACAGGAACTATGGCTACACCTTC.

The chain has TRBV4-3 and TRBJ2-1; D is uncertain. Trimming took 4 bases from V and 4 from J, leaving 17 bases between them. CDR3 length: 16 amino acids. CDR1 is LGHNA, CDR2 YSLEER, per germline. CDR3 in amino acids: CASSPGSITEYNEQFF. The CDR3 coding sequence is TGCGCCAGCAGCCCCGGCTCTATTACAGAGTACAATGAGCAGTTCTTC.

The chain is built from TRBV10-3 and TRBJ2-3; the match to TRBD1 covers 8 bases. Germline V gene data show CDR1 as ENHRY and CDR2 as SYGVKD. The J segment lost 2 bases and the V segment lost 3 bases, leaving 4 bases of the junction unmatched. The CDR3 extends over 15 amino acids. CDR3 loop: CAISERQGSTDTQYF. The DNA of the CDR3 is TGTGCCATCAGTGAAAGACAGGGGTCCACAGATACGCAGTATTTT.

V usage is TRBV19 and J usage is TRBJ2-7; a weak D match, TRBD2 (5 bases). Trimming left V 11 bases short and J 2 bases short, with 16 bases between. CDR3 length: 13 residues. The germline CDR1 and CDR2 sequences are LNHDA and SQIVND (reference sequence). The CDR3: CASSDSETYEQYF. CDR3 DNA: TGTGCCTCCTCGGACTCCGAAACCTACGAGCAGTACTTC.

The J gene is TRBJ2-1, the V gene TRBV9, with D possibly TRBD2 on 6 matching bases. The CDR3 runs to 15 residues. The germline CDR1 and CDR2 sequences are SGDLS and YYNGEE. The germline V and J ends were trimmed by 3 bases and 10 bases, with 20 bases remaining between them. The DNA for the CDR3 is TGTGCCAGCAGCGCGGCGGGACCCCCCCCCTCGGAGCAGTTCTTC. Encoded protein: CASSAAGPPPSEQFF.

Comment on this clone: An end of the junction differs from the germline gene, which may be a read error. The gene calls are TRBV7-9 and TRBJ1-3, with D perhaps TRBD1 (5 bases). CDR3 size: 16 residues. Germline assignment: CDR1 SEHNR and CDR2 FQNEAQ (reference sequence). CDR3 in amino acids: CSSSLATDISGNTIYF. In DNA, the CDR3 is TGTTCCAGCAGCTTAGCGACGGACATCTCTGGAAACACCATATATTTT.

V gene TRBV30 combines with J gene TRBJ2-5, with D tentatively TRBD1 (6 bases). Germline CDR1 and CDR2: GTSNPN and SVGIG (reference sequence). The CDR3 runs to 12 residues. Deletions cut 7 bases from V and 5 bases from J, with 14 bases between. CDR3 sequence (DNA): TGTGCCTACCACAGGGCGCGGGAGACCCAGTACTTC. Its protein product is CAYHRARETQYF. Looking up the rest from reference TRBV30 and TRBJ2-5 gives the full variable domain: SQTIHQWPATLVQPVGSPLSLECTVEGTSNPNLYWYRQAAGRGLQLLFYSVGIGQISSEVPQNLSASRPQDRQFILSSKKLLLSDSGFYLCAYHRARETQYFGPGTRLLVL.

CDR3 DNA sequence: TGCGCCAGCAGCCAAGTAGCGGGAGGCTCCTACAATGAGCAGTTCTTC. Translating it yields CASSQVAGGSYNEQFF. The J gene is TRBJ2-1, the V gene TRBV4-1, with 10 positions matching TRBD2. CDR3 size: 16 residues. J lost 0 bases, V lost 1 base, and 0 bases had no gene match. Per germline, CDR1 MGHRA and CDR2 YSYEKL.

This clone was picked up one time. The CDR3 spells CASSRSSGRVNYNEQFF. DNA of the CDR3: TGTGCCAGCAGCCGATCTAGCGGGAGGGTCAATTACAATGAGCAGTTCTTC. The chain couples TRBV4-2 to TRBJ2-1; 12 bases line up with TRBD2. This CDR3 is built from 17 residues. V was pared by 4 bases and J by 4 bases, with 8 bases of the junction left unmatched. CDR1 LGHNA and CDR2 YNFKEQ come from the germline V gene.

J is TRBJ1-2 and V is TRBV18, with 8 positions matching TRBD1. This CDR3 has 13 amino acids. Unmatched junction bases numbered 5, after V lost 3 bases and J lost 8 bases. Germline V gene data show CDR1 as KGHSH and CDR2 as LQKENI. CDR3 in amino acids: CASSPGQDGGYTF. CDR3 nucleotide sequence: TGTGCCAGCTCACCGGGACAGGACGGGGGCTACACCTTC.

The chain combines TRBV12-5 with TRBJ2-5; the match to TRBD2 covers 8 bases. This CDR3 is built from 15 residues. Germline V gene sequence: CDR1 LGHNT, CDR2 FRNRAP. Trimming cost V 0 bases and J 5 bases; bases outside gene matches: 5. The CDR3 nucleotides are TGTGCTAGTGGTTTGGTCGGGGGGGCCGGGGAGACCCAGTACTTC. Its protein is CASGLVGGAGETQYF.

V and J are TRBV7-3 and TRBJ1-2; 8 bases match TRBD1. Looked up from germline, CDR1 is SGHTA and CDR2 is FQGTGA. V trimming: 5 bases; J trimming: 5 bases; junction bases outside the gene matches: 7. This CDR3 is built from 14 residues. The CDR3 region has the DNA TGTGCCAGCAGCCCAGCAAGGACAGGGTATGGCTACACCTTC. Its translation is CASSPARTGYGYTF.

This clone was counted only a few times. The chain carries TRBV9 and TRBJ1-3, with D possibly TRBD1 on 6 matching bases. Trimming took off 4 bases at V and 3 bases at J, with 14 bases between the two ends. There are 15 residues in the CDR3. Germline CDR1 SGDLS, CDR2 YYNGEE. CDR3 amino acids: CASSPHRVDGNTIYF. DNA for the CDR3: TGTGCCAGCAGCCCACACAGGGTTGATGGAAACACCATATATTTT.